The 32 T cell receptor beta chains below all came from one sample that was sequenced in a study of T cell changes during pregnancy in multiple sclerosis. Profiled with immunoSEQ multiplex PCR; TCRdb holds only in-frame clones, not every one. Here the sample spans about 64,000 clones, over 95% being singletons. Material: CD8+ T cells from peripheral blood mononuclear cells, obtained after pregnancy. Receptors originate from a female donor with multiple sclerosis, enrolled in a pregnancy study.

The V gene is TRBV19, the J gene TRBJ2-6; 10 bases are shared with TRBD1. V lost 2 bases, J lost 0 bases, and 1 base stayed unmatched. This CDR3 is built from 17 residues. Germline CDR1 and CDR2: LNHDA and SQIVND (reference sequence). DNA for the CDR3: TGTGCCAGTAGTATACGGACAGGGGGCTCTGGGGCCAACGTCCTGACTTTC. Encoded protein: CASSIRTGGSGANVLTF. Combining the CDR3 with reference TRBV19 and TRBJ2-6 gives the whole variable domain DGGITQSPKYLFRKEGQNVTLSCEQNLNHDAMYWYRQDPGQGLRLIYYSQIVNDFQKGDIAEGYSVSREKKESFPLTVTSAQKNPTAFYLCASSIRTGGSGANVLTFGAGSRLTVL.

The chain combines TRBV5-1 with TRBJ2-1; 11 positions agree with TRBD2. Trimming took 4 bases from V and 3 from J; bases not matched to a gene: 3. The CDR3 consists of 15 residues. The germline V gene has CDR1 SGHRS and CDR2 YFSETQ. The CDR3 DNA follows: TGCGCCAGCAGCGCTACTAGCGGGAGCTACAATGAGCAGTTCTTC. Protein product: CASSATSGSYNEQFF. Complete variable domain (other parts from reference TRBV5-1 and TRBJ2-1): KAGVTQTPRYLIKTRGQQVTLSCSPISGHRSVSWYQQTPGQGLQFLFEYFSETQRNKGNFPGRFSGRQFSNSRSEMNVSTLELGDSALYLCASSATSGSYNEQFFGPGTRLTVL.

The chain employs TRBV9 and TRBJ1-6; weak D call: TRBD1 (5 bases). This CDR3 is built from 15 residues. Trimming removed 3 bases at V and 9 bases at J, with 16 bases between. Germline CDR1 SGDLS, CDR2 YYNGEE. CDR3 DNA sequence: TGTGCCAGCAGCGCCGGCCCAGGGTCTGGTTCACCCCTCCACTTT. Translation gives CASSAGPGSGSPLHF.

This sequence joins TRBV4-1 and TRBJ1-5; D not resolved. Trimming removed 2 bases from V and 6 bases from J, with 11 bases in between. Germline CDR1 reads MGHRA; CDR2 reads YSYEKL. This CDR3 region has 14 residues. This CDR3 is CASSQTAVAQPQHF. The CDR3 nucleotides read TGCGCCAGCAGCCAAACCGCAGTAGCTCAGCCCCAGCATTTT.

The CDR3 reads CASSLGRNEQYF. As DNA, the CDR3 is TGTGCCAGCAGTTTGGGGCGGAACGAGCAGTACTTC. The chain employs TRBV28 and TRBJ2-7; D is possibly TRBD1 (5 bases). The CDR3 is 12 residues long. Trimming pared 3 bases from V and 5 bases from J, leaving 8 bases between. The V gene's germline CDR1 is MDHEN and CDR2 SYDVKM. The variable domain in full, with the rest retrieved from reference TRBV28 and TRBJ2-7, is DVKVTQSSRYLVKRTGEKVFLECVQDMDHENMFWYRQDPGLGLRLIYFSYDVKMKEKGDIPEGYSVSREKKERFSLILESASTNQTSMYLCASSLGRNEQYFGPGTRLTVT.

This chain links TRBV28 with TRBJ2-1, with 7 positions matching TRBD2. Per germline, CDR1 MDHEN and CDR2 SYDVKM. CDR3 length: 16 residues. V shed 6 bases, J shed 6 bases, and the junction held 14 bases outside the gene matches. The CDR3 reads CASSSPGEGAANEQFF. The CDR3 DNA follows: TGTGCCAGCAGCTCCCCCGGGGAGGGAGCAGCCAATGAGCAGTTCTTC.

The gene calls are TRBV2 and TRBJ2-2, with D possibly TRBD1 on 5 matching bases. The CDR3 is 15 residues long. Looked up from germline, CDR1 is SNHLY and CDR2 is FYNNEI. V shed 2 bases and J shed 6 bases, with 13 bases lying between them. CDR3 loop: CASSEWGFGSGELFF. The DNA of the CDR3 is TGTGCCAGCAGTGAATGGGGCTTCGGCTCCGGGGAGCTGTTTTTT. Looking up the rest from reference TRBV2 and TRBJ2-2 gives the full variable domain: EPEVTQTPSHQVTQMGQEVILRCVPISNHLYFYWYRQILGQKVEFLVSFYNNEISEKSEIFDDQFSVERPDGSNFTLKIRSTKLEDSAMYFCASSEWGFGSGELFFGEGSRLTVL.

This sequence joins TRBV29-1 and TRBJ1-2; TRBD1 might be the D (6 bases). V was clipped by 6 bases and J by 0 bases, with 14 bases between them. Germline V gene lookup returns CDR1 SQVTM and CDR2 ANQGSEA. The CDR3 has 14 amino acids. CDR3 amino acids: CSVPIQGTNYGYTF. The CDR3 coding sequence is TGCAGCGTCCCCATACAGGGAACTAACTATGGCTACACCTTC.

This rearrangement joins TRBV4-3 to TRBJ2-3; 8 bases agree with TRBD2. Trimming at V came to 0 bases and at J to 0 bases, leaving 5 bases not matched to a gene. Per the germline V gene, CDR1 is LGHNA and CDR2 is YSLEER. The CDR3 is 17 residues long. The CDR3: CASSQDVSGSSTDTQYF. CDR3 DNA: TGCGCCAGCAGCCAAGATGTCAGCGGGAGTAGCACAGATACGCAGTATTTT.

CDR3 protein: CASSQVGRGDTEAFF. The CDR3 region has the DNA TGCGCCAGCAGCCAAGTGGGGCGCGGGGACACTGAAGCTTTCTTT. V is TRBV4-1 and J is TRBJ1-1, with D tentatively TRBD1 (5 bases). Germline CDR1 reads MGHRA; CDR2 reads YSYEKL. Trimming took off 1 base at V and 3 bases at J, with 12 bases between the two ends. CDR3 length: 15 amino acids.

The chain is built from TRBV14 and TRBJ2-7, with 7 bases fitting TRBD2. The CDR3 has 17 residues. Germline-derived CDR1 and CDR2 are SGHDN and FVKESK. With V trimmed by 5 bases and J by 0 bases, 13 bases remained unmatched. The CDR3 region has the DNA TGTGCCAGCAGCTTTGGGTGGGGAGGACTAGACTCCTACGAGCAGTACTTC. Protein sequence: CASSFGWGGLDSYEQYF. Combining the CDR3 with reference TRBV14 and TRBJ2-7 gives the whole variable domain EAGVTQFPSHSVIEKGQTVTLRCDPISGHDNLYWYRRVMGKEIKFLLHFVKESKQDESGMPNNRFLAERTGGTYSTLKVQPAELEDSGVYFCASSFGWGGLDSYEQYFGPGTRLTVT.

DNA for the CDR3: TGTGCCAGCAGTTTACTAGCGGGAGGAACCTACGAGCAGTACTTC. Its protein is CASSLLAGGTYEQYF. This rearrangement joins TRBV6-6 to TRBJ2-7; 12 bases match TRBD2. Germline-derived CDR1 and CDR2 are MNHNY and SVGAGI (reference sequence). This CDR3 is 15 amino acids long. V was pared by 4 bases and J by 2 bases, with 3 bases of the junction left unmatched.

This clone has a single count. The rearrangement joins TRBV5-5 to TRBJ2-3; 13 bases align to TRBD2. CDR3 length: 15 amino acids. Trimming took 3 bases from V and 10 from J; bases not matched to a gene: 8. Germline assignment: CDR1 SGHKS and CDR2 YYEKEE (reference sequence). DNA for the CDR3: TGTGCCAGCAGCTCACCCTGGACTAGCGGGAGTGCGCAGTATTTT. Translated: CASSSPWTSGSAQYF.

With respect to this clone: This sample also contains other DNA sequences that code for the same CDR3. V gene TRBV28 combines with J gene TRBJ2-1; D is unresolved. CDR1 is MDHEN, CDR2 SYDVKM, per germline. The CDR3 runs 11 residues. V lost 4 bases to trimming and J lost 4 bases, with 2 bases between them. This CDR3 is CASSSYNEQFF. CDR3 bases: TGTGCCAGCAGTTCATACAATGAGCAGTTCTTC.

The chain combines TRBV6-6 with TRBJ2-3; possible D gene TRBD2, 6 bases. V lost 5 bases and J lost 2, with 14 bases in between. CDR1 is MNHNY and CDR2 is SVGAGI in the germline V gene (reference sequence). This CDR3 has 15 residues. The CDR3 loop is CASSPPTSLTDTQYF. CDR3 DNA sequence: TGTGCCAGCAGTCCCCCGACTAGTCTCACAGATACGCAGTATTTT.

The chain combines TRBV2 with TRBJ2-1; 9 bases are a match to TRBD2. Germline V gene sequence: CDR1 SNHLY, CDR2 FYNNEI. J lost 6 bases, V lost 7 bases, and 4 bases had no gene match. The CDR3 extends over 13 amino acids. The CDR3 region is CASKAGGFNEQFF. DNA for the CDR3: TGTGCCAGCAAAGCGGGAGGTTTCAATGAGCAGTTCTTC.

The chain is built from TRBV9 and TRBJ2-7; D gene uncertain. The CDR3 sequence is 14 residues long. The germline V and J ends were trimmed by 5 bases and 5 bases, with 17 bases remaining between them. The germline gives CDR1 SGDLS, CDR2 YYNGEE. The CDR3 reads CASSSGPQPHEQYF. CDR3 bases: TGTGCCAGCAGTTCTGGCCCTCAACCCCACGAGCAGTACTTC.

The chain employs TRBV7-2 and TRBJ2-1, with 7 positions matching TRBD2. CDR3 size: 15 residues. CDR1 and CDR2 from the germline V gene are SGHTA and FQGNSA. The V gene end was trimmed by 4 bases and the J gene end by 4 bases; junction bases not matched to a gene: 7. The CDR3: CASSSSGGLYNEQFF. The CDR3 DNA reads TGTGCCAGCAGCTCCTCGGGAGGCCTTTACAATGAGCAGTTCTTC.

The chain joins TRBV28 to TRBJ1-3; D remains unclear. The CDR3 spans 12 residues. Germline assignment: CDR1 MDHEN and CDR2 SYDVKM. Trimming shortened V by 6 bases and J by 4 bases, and 7 bases separated the two germline ends. CDR3 in amino acids: CASSPPGNTIYF. The CDR3 coding sequence is TGTGCCAGCAGCCCCCCGGGAAACACCATATATTTT.

This clone was observed a single time. The chain is built from TRBV6-5 and TRBJ2-5; 7 bases align to TRBD1. The length of the CDR3 is 15 residues. V lost 6 bases, J lost 5 bases, and 12 bases stayed unmatched. Germline loops: CDR1 MNHEY, CDR2 SVGAGI. CDR3 sequence reads: CASRPADRASETQYF. In DNA form, the CDR3 reads TGTGCCAGCAGGCCAGCTGACAGGGCGTCGGAGACCCAGTACTTC.

The rearrangement joins TRBV5-8 to TRBJ2-7; 9 positions agree with TRBD2. This CDR3 is 14 amino acids long. Trimming at V came to 2 bases and at J to 3 bases, leaving 3 bases not matched to a gene. The germline CDR1 and CDR2 sequences are SGHTS and YDEGEE. For the CDR3, the DNA is TGTGCCAGCAGCTTTGCGGGGGGGGGCTACGAGCAGTACTTC. Protein: CASSFAGGGYEQYF.

The chain uses TRBV4-2 and TRBJ2-1; TRBD2 is a possible D gene (5 bases). In germline, CDR1 is LGHNA, CDR2 YNFKEQ. Between the trimmed V and J ends, which lost 0 bases and 5 bases, there was a span of 14 bases. The CDR3 sequence is 16 residues long. CDR3 DNA: TGTGCCAGCAGCCAAGAGGACTGGTGGCAGGACAATGAGCAGTTCTTC. As protein: CASSQEDWWQDNEQFF.

V usage is TRBV27 and J usage is TRBJ2-7; the D is unclear. Germline V lookup: CDR1 MNHEY, CDR2 SMNVEV (reference sequence). This CDR3 spans 12 amino acids. V lost 5 bases and J 3 bases, leaving 8 bases between the germline ends. CDR3 DNA: TGTGCCAGCAGTGACTCTAGCTACGAGCAGTACTTC. It yields the protein CASSDSSYEQYF.

The chain joins TRBV9 to TRBJ2-2; tentative D call: TRBD2 (6 bases). This CDR3 has 14 amino acids. The germline V and J ends were trimmed by 1 base and 6 bases, with 10 bases remaining between them. The germline gives CDR1 SGDLS, CDR2 YYNGEE. The chain's CDR3 is CASSVLLAPGELFF. CDR3 DNA: TGTGCCAGCAGCGTACTCCTAGCGCCCGGGGAGCTGTTTTTT.

The chain combines TRBV27 with TRBJ2-1; D may be TRBD2 (6 bases). This CDR3 has 14 residues. Per germline, CDR1 MNHEY and CDR2 SMNVEV (reference sequence). V lost 3 bases to trimming and J lost 6 bases, with 12 bases between them. The CDR3 protein is CASSFPGLLNEQFF. For the CDR3, the DNA is TGTGCCAGCAGTTTTCCAGGACTACTCAATGAGCAGTTCTTC.

The V and J genes are TRBV27 and TRBJ2-1; 11 positions match TRBD2. This CDR3 is built from 17 residues. V lost 3 bases, J lost 2 bases, and 6 bases stayed unmatched. Germline V gene data show CDR1 as MNHEY and CDR2 as SMNVEV (reference sequence). CDR3 protein: CASSFFVTSGTYNEQFF. CDR3 nucleotides: TGTGCCAGCAGTTTTTTCGTGACTAGCGGGACCTACAATGAGCAGTTCTTC.

This chain connects TRBV19 to TRBJ1-1; D not certain. The CDR3 is 14 amino acids. V lost 1 base, J lost 4 bases, and 10 bases lay in between. The germline V gene has CDR1 LNHDA and CDR2 SQIVND (reference sequence). CDR3 nucleotides: TGTGCCAGTAGTATAGGTGGGCTCGCCACTGAAGCTTTCTTT. This codes for CASSIGGLATEAFF. Full variable domain (missing parts from reference TRBV19 and TRBJ1-1): DGGITQSPKYLFRKEGQNVTLSCEQNLNHDAMYWYRQDPGQGLRLIYYSQIVNDFQKGDIAEGYSVSREKKESFPLTVTSAQKNPTAFYLCASSIGGLATEAFFGQGTRLTVV.

V gene TRBV6-5 combines with J gene TRBJ2-7; D is possibly TRBD2 (6 bases). V dropped 2 bases and J dropped 1 base, with 12 bases sitting between them. The CDR3 consists of 15 residues. The V gene's germline CDR1 is MNHEY and CDR2 SVGAGI. The CDR3 coding sequence is TGTGCCAGCAGTTACGGGTCCAGCGGGTCCTACGAGCAGTACTTC. It is translated as CASSYGSSGSYEQYF.

The V and J genes are TRBV5-8 and TRBJ2-7; 8 nucleotides match TRBD1. CDR1 is SGHTS, CDR2 YDEGEE, per germline. CDR3 length: 16 amino acids. The V and J ends lost 5 bases and 3 bases, in that order; junction bases with no gene match: 13. The CDR3 DNA sequence: TGTGCCAGCAGATTCCAAGACAGGGGCGCCGACTACGAGCAGTACTTC. Encoded protein: CASRFQDRGADYEQYF.

Comments on this clone: The same CDR3 is also encoded by other DNA sequences in this sample. CDR3 residues: CSVPVEGSTDTQYF. The CDR3 region has the DNA TGCAGCGTCCCCGTGGAGGGAAGCACAGATACGCAGTATTTT. The chain recombines TRBV29-1 with TRBJ2-3, with D perhaps TRBD2 (6 bases). V was cut by 6 bases and J by 0 bases, with 13 bases left in between. Looked up from germline, CDR1 is SQVTM and CDR2 is ANQGSEA. The CDR3 extends over 14 amino acids.

This clone was seen only once. V usage is TRBV7-4 and J usage is TRBJ2-3, with 9 bases fitting TRBD2. The CDR3 totals 16 residues. V shed 2 bases and J 4 bases; nucleotides not matched to a gene: 7. Germline V gives CDR1 SGHVT, CDR2 SQSDAQ. The CDR3 sequence: CASSLLREGLSDTQYF. CDR3 DNA sequence: TGTGCCAGCAGCTTATTGCGGGAGGGTTTGTCAGATACGCAGTATTTT.

The CDR3 reads CASSTEGLLGTQYF. The CDR3 coding sequence is TGCGCCAGCAGCACAGAAGGACTCCTCGGGACCCAGTACTTC. This sequence joins TRBV5-1 and TRBJ2-5, with D perhaps matching TRBD2 (5 bases). The CDR3 loop spans 14 amino acids. Deletions cut 4 bases from V and 7 bases from J, with 17 bases between. Germline V CDR1 and CDR2: SGHRS, YFSETQ.